This TCR beta chain was documented in a study of graft-versus-host responses after intestinal transplantation. Turning to the study itself: Uniformly, recipients were administered anti-thymocyte globulin induction with subsequent tacrolimus and steroids for approximately three years. Notes on the study in general: Investigators detected GvH clones in recipient marrow, with some emerging earlier in ileum or blood. Graft-versus-host to host-versus-graft clonal ratios in allografts were high in patients with graft-donor T cell macrochimerism.

On this clone itself: Its specificity is unknown.

Germline assignment: CDR1 LGHNA and CDR2 YNFKEQ. The germline V and J ends were trimmed by 0 bases and 0 bases, with 6 bases remaining between them. This CDR3 has 14 amino acids. Profiling relied on immunoSEQ multiplex PCR, and the TCRdb table lists in-frame clones only, not all of them. The sample contains around 100,000 clones, roughly nine tenths of which appear only once. The material was unstimulated CD4+ T cells sorted from spleen or lymph node cells, obtained before transplant. The receptor was derived from a human donor who was the organ donor for an intestinal transplant. The chain is built from TRBV4-2 and TRBJ2-7, with D uncertain. The CDR3, as DNA: TGTGCCAGCAGCCAAGATTTTGGCTCCTACGAGCAGTACTTC. This sequence encodes CASSQDFGSYEQYF.